This TCR beta chain stems from a study of cytomegalovirus exposure and HLA in healthy donors. Study-level findings and limits: CMV serostatus was the sole immune exposure information available.

With 60 Vbeta and 13 Jbeta primers, the PCR was carried out. The method was immunoSEQ multiplex PCR; TCRdb's version includes in-frame clones alone and lacks a portion of them. The sample has around 170,000 clones, 80% seen once. The donors comprised healthy bone marrow donors. This CDR3 comprises 16 residues. CDR1 and CDR2 from the germline V gene are SNHLY and FYNNEI. As to this clone: The antigen is unknown. The junction differs from germline at one of its ends, possibly a read error.

This TCR derives from a man aged 35-49 years in good health and CMV-seronegative. Sequenced sample: PBMCs. The chain combines TRBV2 with TRBJ1-5; TRBD1 agrees at 12 bases. The CDR3 loop is CASSEGTGGFNQPQHF. Written as DNA, the CDR3 is TGTGCCAGCAGCGAAGGGACAGGGGGCTTTAATCAGCCCCAGCATTTT.